The sequence of this T cell receptor (beta chain) was determined in a study of T cells after yellow fever vaccination. Study-level background: For low cell numbers, libraries were made with SMART-Seq v4 Ultra Low Input. Study observations and caveats: Post-booster samples contained most primary-vaccination clones (approximately 95% CD4, roughly 88% CD8).

Each CDR3 protein gets one entry after TCRdb re-called the 5' RACE reads with MiXCR. This sample yields 550,000 or so distinct CDR3 sequences, of which under 25% are seen a single time; roughly an eighth belongs to the top ten. The table lists this clonotype with a few counts. Its antigen is currently unknown. From germline, CDR1 is MNHEY and CDR2 SVGEGT. CDR3 length: 15 residues. The V gene end was trimmed by 4 bases and the J gene end by 5 bases; junction bases not matched to a gene: 10. The V and J genes are TRBV6-2 or TRBV6-3 and TRBJ2-7; 8 bases are shared with TRBD1. The receptor's source is a man aged 30-40 years who received the YFV17D yellow fever vaccine. Sequences were derived from PBMCs, sampled 15 days after the yellow fever booster vaccination. CDR3 protein: CASSSRGQVRHEQYF. The CDR3 nucleotides read TGTGCCAGCAGTTCTAGGGGACAGGTGAGGCACGAGCAGTACTTC.